This TCR beta chain was obtained from a study of blood T cell repertoires in COVID-19. For the study at large: Some COVID-19 samples were acute and others convalescent; all came from the United States, Italy and Spain.

Losses at the gene ends were 3 bases for V and 5 bases for J; bases not matched to a gene: 2. Germline V gives CDR1 SGHTA, CDR2 FQGNSA. The CDR3 is made up of 14 amino acids. The assay was immunoSEQ multiplex PCR, and TCRdb's table has in-frame clones only and misses some. The repertoire holds approximately 390,000 clones, with around 90% as singletons. Concerning this clone itself: In the same sample, other DNA sequences code for this CDR3.

This sequence originates from a woman aged 35 to 49 with acute COVID-19. The rearrangement uses TRBV7-2 and TRBJ2-5; 11 positions agree with TRBD2. Sequences were obtained from PBMCs or T cells enriched from blood (not recorded which). The CDR3, as DNA: TGTGCCAGCAGCTTTAGCGGGGGGGCGGAGACCCAGTACTTC. This codes for CASSFSGGAETQYF.